One sample yielded the 15 T cell receptor beta chains listed below, sequenced in a study of CD8 T cells in Susac syndrome. The authors reverse transcribed roughly 0.5 to 1 ug RNA with random hexamers. MiXCR, applied by TCRdb to the immunoSEQ multiplex PCR reads, yields one record per CDR3 protein. The table records under 200,000 distinct CDR3 sequences, roughly nine tenths of them present only once. Sequences were obtained from CD4+ T cells from PBMCs. These TCRs come from a human donor with Susac syndrome.

This clonotype was recorded once. This chain connects TRBV7-8 to TRBJ2-7; D is uncertain. Per the germline V gene, CDR1 is SGHVS and CDR2 is FQNEAQ. The CDR3 sequence is 12 residues long. The germline V and J ends were trimmed by 2 bases and 4 bases, with 6 bases remaining between them. CDR3 in DNA: TGTGCCAGCAGCTTAATAGGTTACGAGCAGTACTTC. Translated, it gives CASSLIGYEQYF.

Turning to this clonotype: One end of the junction varies from germline; a read error may be responsible. J is TRBJ2-6 and V is TRBV5-1; D might be TRBD1 (5 bases). CDR3 length: 17 amino acids. Germline-derived CDR1 and CDR2 are SGHRS and YFSETQ. CDR3 in amino acids: CASSLGRRSSGANILTF. CDR3 coding DNA: TGCGCCAGCAGCTTGGGACGAAGGAGCTCTGGGGCCAACATCCTGACTTTC.

V and J are TRBV13 and TRBJ2-3; 9 nucleotides match TRBD2. The CDR3 spans 15 residues. V lost 2 bases, J lost 1 base, and 1 base stayed unmatched. CDR1 is PRHDT and CDR2 is FYEKMQ in the germline V gene (reference sequence). As DNA, the CDR3 is TGTGCCAGCAGCTTAAAGCGGGAGGGCACAGATACGCAGTATTTT. It translates to CASSLKREGTDTQYF.

The chain links TRBV19 to TRBJ2-7; D uncertain. Trimming cost V 3 bases and J 8 bases, with 14 bases left between them. The CDR3 is 13 amino acids. Germline CDR1 LNHDA, CDR2 SQIVND (reference sequence). CDR3 nucleotides: TGTGCCAGTAGTATCTCGACCTCCTCACAGCAGTACTTC. Protein sequence: CASSISTSSQQYF.

The CDR3: CASSQKSYRVSGNTIYF. In DNA form, the CDR3 reads TGTGCCAGCAGCCAGAAGTCGTACAGGGTTAGTGGAAACACCATATATTTT. The chain is built from TRBV4-2 and TRBJ1-3, with D possibly matching TRBD1 (6 bases). CDR3 size: 17 residues. Germline V gives CDR1 LGHNA, CDR2 YNFKEQ. Trimming shortened V by 3 bases and J by 3 bases, and 18 bases separated the two germline ends.

The chain employs TRBV6-1 and TRBJ2-2, with D hard to call. Germline CDR1 is MNHNS and CDR2 is SASEGT. The CDR3 is made up of 12 amino acids. V lost 6 bases to trimming and J lost 7 bases, with 9 bases between them. The CDR3 nucleotides read TGTGCCAGCAGGCTAGAACACGGGGAGCTGTTTTTT. This translates into CASRLEHGELFF.

This clonotype was seen only once. The chain carries TRBV7-3 and TRBJ2-1, with TRBD2 identical over 9 bases. J was trimmed by 2 bases and V by 1 base; bases with no gene match: 0. The germline CDR1 and CDR2 sequences are SGHTA and FQGTGA. This CDR3 comprises 15 residues. The CDR3 is CASSLSGRAYNEQFF. CDR3 sequence (DNA): TGTGCCAGCAGCTTAAGCGGGAGGGCCTACAATGAGCAGTTCTTC.

The rearrangement joins TRBV29-1 to TRBJ2-3, with D unclear. Trimming removed 4 bases from V and 0 bases from J, with 8 bases in between. Looked up from germline, CDR1 is SQVTM and CDR2 is ANQGSEA. The CDR3 extends over 13 amino acids. The CDR3 here is CSVVGSSTDTQYF. The CDR3 bases are TGCAGCGTTGTGGGGTCTAGCACAGATACGCAGTATTTT.

The V gene is TRBV20-1, the J gene TRBJ2-4, with D unresolved. The CDR3 has 15 amino acids. Germline assignment: CDR1 DFQATT and CDR2 SNEGSKA (reference sequence). V was shortened by 4 bases and J by 2 bases, with 15 bases between the two germline ends. The CDR3 DNA reads as TGCAGTGCTAAACCAGGTAGCCTAACCAAAAACATTCAGTACTTC. Its protein product is CSAKPGSLTKNIQYF.

The chain employs TRBV5-1 and TRBJ2-1; D ambiguous. Germline V CDR1 and CDR2: SGHRS, YFSETQ. CDR3 length: 16 amino acids. V lost 4 bases and J lost 7, with 21 bases in between. Here the CDR3 reads CASSPKPIQGVNEQFF. For the CDR3, the DNA is TGCGCCAGCAGCCCTAAGCCTATCCAAGGCGTAAATGAGCAGTTCTTC. The variable domain in full, with the rest retrieved from reference TRBV5-1 and TRBJ2-1, is KAGVTQTPRYLIKTRGQQVTLSCSPISGHRSVSWYQQTPGQGLQFLFEYFSETQRNKGNFPGRFSGRQFSNSRSEMNVSTLELGDSALYLCASSPKPIQGVNEQFFGPGTRLTVL.

This chain connects TRBV2 to TRBJ2-2; 7 bases fit TRBD1. The V gene's germline CDR1 is SNHLY and CDR2 FYNNEI. V shed 5 bases and J 2 bases; nucleotides not matched to a gene: 2. The CDR3 has 14 amino acids. The CDR3 sequence: CASSRQGNTGELFF. CDR3 in DNA: TGTGCCAGCAGTCGACAGGGTAACACCGGGGAGCTGTTTTTT.

V and J are TRBV6-5 and TRBJ2-3; D is uncertain. The V end lost 1 base, the J end lost 2 bases, and 4 bases lay between the germline ends. From germline, CDR1 is MNHEY and CDR2 SVGAGI. The CDR3 length is 13 residues. The CDR3: CASSYWPTDTQYF. DNA for the CDR3: TGTGCCAGCAGTTACTGGCCCACAGATACGCAGTATTTT.

The V gene is TRBV29-1, the J gene TRBJ1-1, with a possible D match to TRBD1 (6 bases). This CDR3 spans 17 amino acids. The germline V gene encodes CDR1 SQVTM and CDR2 ANQGSEA. Trimming shortened V by 1 base and J by 4 bases, and 22 bases separated the two germline ends. CDR3 sequence: CSVEGRSGRGVRTEAFF. In nucleotides, the CDR3 is TGCAGCGTTGAAGGCCGAAGTGGCAGGGGAGTGCGCACTGAAGCTTTCTTT.

The chain employs TRBV9 and TRBJ2-5; 7 bases line up with TRBD1. CDR1 SGDLS and CDR2 YYNGEE come from the germline V gene. The V and J ends lost 6 bases and 1 base, in that order; junction bases with no gene match: 6. The length of the CDR3 is 14 residues. The CDR3 region is CASNRGQVQETQYF. The CDR3 DNA reads as TGTGCCAGCAACCGAGGACAGGTCCAAGAGACCCAGTACTTC.

V and J are TRBV30 and TRBJ1-2, with TRBD1 as a possible D gene (5 bases). CDR3 length: 13 residues. V was shortened by 2 bases and J by 7 bases, with 14 bases between the two germline ends. Germline CDR1 GTSNPN, CDR2 SVGIG (reference sequence). The CDR3 coding sequence is TGTGCCTGGAGTAGCCAGGGAAGAGCTGGCTACACCTTC. Its translation: CAWSSQGRAGYTF.